These 30 T cell receptor beta chains came from one sample sequenced in a study of cytomegalovirus exposure and HLA in healthy donors. Only in-frame clones appear in the TCRdb table, and some are missing; sequencing was by immunoSEQ multiplex PCR. The sample lists some 240,000 clones; less than 85% were seen once. The sequenced material came from PBMCs. The source of these receptors is a young woman in good health and CMV-seronegative.

This sequence joins TRBV5-1 and TRBJ2-3; D gene unclear. The CDR3 runs to 13 residues. Germline CDR1 and CDR2: SGHRS and YFSETQ. The ends were cut back, 5 bases at V and 6 bases at J, with 13 bases in the middle. Written as DNA, the CDR3 is TGCGCCAGCAGTGTACTCCTCGTTGATACGCAGTATTTT. Translated, it gives CASSVLLVDTQYF.

The sample holds one count of this clone. V gene TRBV27 combines with J gene TRBJ2-1; possibly TRBD2 for D (6 bases). Germline V lookup: CDR1 MNHEY, CDR2 SMNVEV (reference sequence). CDR3 length equals 14 residues. Trimming took off 3 bases at V and 3 bases at J, with 9 bases between the two ends. CDR3 bases: TGTGCCAGCAGTTTGGGGGGTGTCTACAATGAGCAGTTCTTC. It codes for CASSLGGVYNEQFF.

V usage is TRBV13 and J usage is TRBJ1-1, with D perhaps TRBD1 (5 bases). Deletions cut 9 bases from V and 4 bases from J, with 9 bases between. In germline, CDR1 is PRHDT, CDR2 FYEKMQ (reference sequence). The CDR3 has 11 amino acids. The CDR3 bases are TGTGCCAGTCATGGGGGCACTGAAGCTTTCTTT. Residues: CASHGGTEAFF. The complete variable domain, with remaining parts taken from reference TRBV13 and TRBJ1-1, reads AAGVIQSPRHLIKEKRETATLKCYPIPRHDTVYWYQQGPGQDPQFLISFYEKMQSDKGSIPDRFSAQQFSDYHSELNMSSLELGDSALYFCASHGGTEAFFGQGTRLTVV.

The rearrangement uses TRBV5-1 and TRBJ2-2, with D tentatively TRBD1 (6 bases). The germline gives CDR1 SGHRS, CDR2 YFSETQ. This CDR3 is 17 amino acids long. V was cut by 0 bases and J by 7 bases, with 19 bases left in between. The CDR3 region has the DNA TGCGCCAGCAGCTTGGTGGAAGCGAGGGGGTTTGACGGGGAGCTGTTTTTT. This gives the protein CASSLVEARGFDGELFF.

CDR3 amino acids: CASREDYGYTF. The DNA of the CDR3 is TGCGCCAGCAGGGAAGACTATGGCTACACCTTC. The V gene is TRBV5-1, the J gene TRBJ1-2; D is unresolved. From germline, CDR1 is SGHRS and CDR2 YFSETQ. CDR3 length: 11 residues. V lost 5 bases and J lost 3, with 5 bases in between.

This clone showed up just once. The V and J genes are TRBV9 and TRBJ2-3; D is uncertain. Germline loops: CDR1 SGDLS, CDR2 YYNGEE. V gave up 0 bases and J gave up 2 bases, with 13 bases separating them. CDR3 length: 16 residues. Here the CDR3 reads CASSVGRRDSTDTQYF. CDR3 in DNA: TGTGCCAGCAGCGTAGGGCGGCGAGACTCCACAGATACGCAGTATTTT.

This clone occurred once. J is TRBJ2-1 and V is TRBV29-1; 9 bases map to TRBD2. The germline CDR1 and CDR2 sequences are SQVTM and ANQGSEA. The CDR3 has 16 residues. J gave up 4 bases and V 5 bases, and 12 bases lay outside the gene matches. The CDR3 sequence is CSVLVAGDPSYNEQFF. In nucleotides, the CDR3 is TGCAGCGTTCTTGTAGCGGGAGATCCCTCTTACAATGAGCAGTTCTTC.

This clone was detected a few times. The J gene is TRBJ1-2, the V gene TRBV6-1; D not resolved. Germline V gene sequence: CDR1 MNHNS, CDR2 SASEGT. The V gene lost 2 bases and the J gene lost 4 bases, with 14 bases spanning the gap. The CDR3 is made up of 15 amino acids. The CDR3 sequence: CASSESGGRSYGYTF. CDR3 nucleotides: TGTGCCAGCAGTGAATCGGGCGGCAGGTCCTATGGCTACACCTTC.

This chain links TRBV2 with TRBJ2-2; 7 bases map to TRBD1. The V segment lost 6 bases and the J segment 2 bases; nucleotides outside the gene matches: 6. The CDR3 length is 15 residues. Looked up from germline, CDR1 is SNHLY and CDR2 is FYNNEI. CDR3 sequence reads: CASRRRGLNTGELFF. DNA for the CDR3: TGTGCCAGCAGGCGTAGGGGGCTTAACACCGGGGAGCTGTTTTTT.

The chain couples TRBV7-8 to TRBJ1-4; weak D call: TRBD1 (5 bases). The V gene's germline CDR1 is SGHVS and CDR2 FQNEAQ. Trimming pared 8 bases from V and 4 bases from J, leaving 20 bases between. There are 16 residues in the CDR3. The CDR3 DNA sequence: TGTGCCAGCTCCCCCCGGCAGGGAAGGTTTAATGAAAAACTGTTTTTT. This gives the protein CASSPRQGRFNEKLFF.

CDR3 in amino acids: CASSSGRTYEQYF. DNA of the CDR3: TGTGCCAGCAGCTCGGGACGGACCTACGAGCAGTACTTC. The rearrangement uses TRBV11-2 and TRBJ2-7; tentatively, D is TRBD1 or TRBD2 (5 bases each). This CDR3 contains 13 residues. V shed 4 bases and J shed 2 bases, with 9 bases lying between them. CDR1 is SGHAT and CDR2 is FQNNGV in the germline V gene. Supplemented by reference TRBV11-2 and TRBJ2-7, the full variable domain reads EAGVAQSPRYKIIEKRQSVAFWCNPISGHATLYWYQQILGQGPKLLIQFQNNGVVDDSQLPKDRFSAERLKGVDSTLKIQPAKLEDSAVYLCASSSGRTYEQYFGPGTRLTVT.

The chain couples TRBV10-3 to TRBJ2-7; 7 positions match TRBD1. The V gene's germline CDR1 is ENHRY and CDR2 SYGVKD. The CDR3 is 12 residues long. The junction had 3 bases not matched to a gene; V was cut back by 6 bases and J by 4 bases. Here the CDR3 DNA reads TGTGCCATCAGCGACAGGGCTTACGAGCAGTACTTC. This gives the protein CAISDRAYEQYF.

This clone was observed at least ten times. V is TRBV7-8 and J is TRBJ2-5; D remains ambiguous. The V gene lost 2 bases and the J gene lost 2 bases, with 9 bases spanning the gap. The CDR3 sequence is 14 residues long. Germline assignment: CDR1 SGHVS and CDR2 FQNEAQ. The CDR3 reads CASSLLPAQETQYF. CDR3 nucleotide sequence: TGTGCCAGCAGCTTATTGCCTGCACAAGAGACCCAGTACTTC.

The CDR3 loop reads CASSLGGRESTEAFF. The CDR3 coding sequence is TGTGCCAGCAGCTTGGGTGGCAGGGAGAGCACTGAAGCTTTCTTT. The chain combines TRBV5-4 with TRBJ1-1; perhaps TRBD1 as D (5 bases). V lost 0 bases, J lost 4 bases, and 13 bases lay in between. The CDR3 consists of 15 residues. The germline V gene encodes CDR1 SGHNT and CDR2 YYREEE (reference sequence).

This clone was observed a few times. The chain has TRBV6-6 and TRBJ2-1; a possible D gene is TRBD1 (6 bases). The CDR3 is 13 amino acids. V dropped 5 bases and J dropped 6 bases, with 11 bases sitting between them. Germline lookup yields CDR1 MNHNY and CDR2 SVGAGI (reference sequence). The CDR3 reads CASSHDRPNEQFF. CDR3 DNA sequence: TGTGCCAGCAGTCATGACAGGCCCAATGAGCAGTTCTTC.

The chain uses TRBV6-1 and TRBJ1-5; a possible D gene is TRBD1 (5 bases). Trimming left V 5 bases short and J 3 bases short, with 11 bases between. CDR1 and CDR2 from the germline V gene are MNHNS and SASEGT. The CDR3 length is 14 residues. This CDR3 reads CASSQGFNNQPQHF. CDR3 sequence (DNA): TGTGCCAGCAGTCAGGGTTTTAACAATCAGCCCCAGCATTTT.

The chain has TRBV2 and TRBJ1-3; D is ambiguous. The CDR3 has 15 residues. Trimming shortened V by 6 bases and J by 0 bases, and 12 bases separated the two germline ends. CDR1 SNHLY and CDR2 FYNNEI come from the germline V gene. The CDR3 sequence: CASRAEPRSGNTIYF. The CDR3 DNA follows: TGTGCCAGCAGGGCAGAACCCCGCTCTGGAAACACCATATATTTT.

This clone is a singleton in its sample. Other DNA sequences in this sample translate to the same CDR3. The chain employs TRBV5-1 and TRBJ2-7; D call uncertain. The CDR3 covers 12 residues. Germline CDR1 SGHRS, CDR2 YFSETQ. Trimming removed 5 bases at V and 0 bases at J, with 6 bases between. The CDR3 DNA reads TGCGCCAGCAGGGCGGACTCCTACGAGCAGTACTTC. This sequence encodes CASRADSYEQYF.

The chain carries TRBV6-5 and TRBJ1-2; 9 positions match TRBD1. Trimming took 5 bases from V and 4 from J; bases not matched to a gene: 8. The CDR3 is made up of 15 amino acids. Germline values: CDR1 MNHEY, CDR2 SVGAGI. As DNA, the CDR3 is TGTGCCAGCAGTCCTCCTGGACAGGGGATCTATGGCTACACCTTC. The encoded protein is CASSPPGQGIYGYTF.

The J gene is TRBJ2-7, the V gene TRBV27, with a weak D call TRBD1 (6 bases). The V end lost 4 bases, the J end lost 1 base, and 14 bases lay between the germline ends. The CDR3 has 15 amino acids. Germline lookup yields CDR1 MNHEY and CDR2 SMNVEV (reference sequence). The CDR3, as DNA: TGTGCCAGCAGTTCCAAGGGGGTAAGGTCCTACGAGCAGTACTTC. This translates into CASSSKGVRSYEQYF.

The V gene is TRBV5-6, the J gene TRBJ2-7; 7 bases are a match to TRBD1. The junction had 11 bases not matched to a gene; V was cut back by 3 bases and J by 2 bases. The CDR3 covers 16 residues. From germline, CDR1 is SGHDT and CDR2 YYEEEE. CDR3 sequence reads: CASSSMGQWSPYEQYF. The CDR3 coding sequence is TGTGCCAGCAGCTCCATGGGACAGTGGTCCCCCTACGAGCAGTACTTC.

The CDR3 sequence is CASSLFVTFYEQYF. The DNA for the CDR3 is TGTGCCAGCAGTTTATTCGTCACTTTCTACGAGCAGTACTTC. This chain links TRBV28 with TRBJ2-7; D not certain. V lost 1 base and J 3 bases, leaving 10 bases between the germline ends. The CDR3 loop spans 14 amino acids. Germline CDR1 and CDR2: MDHEN and SYDVKM.

The chain links TRBV28 to TRBJ1-1; D is undetermined. This CDR3 region has 14 residues. Looked up from germline, CDR1 is MDHEN and CDR2 is SYDVKM. V shed 6 bases and J shed 4 bases, with 15 bases lying between them. As DNA, the CDR3 is TGTGCCAGCAGCACACAGCCCCCGGGCACTGAAGCTTTCTTT. Translation gives CASSTQPPGTEAFF.

The chain has TRBV14 and TRBJ1-2; D is unresolved. Per germline, CDR1 SGHDN and CDR2 FVKESK. V was trimmed by 0 bases and J by 4 bases, leaving 6 bases between them. CDR3 length equals 13 residues. In DNA form, the CDR3 reads TGTGCCAGCAGCCAAGAGGGGATCTATGGCTACACCTTC. This sequence encodes CASSQEGIYGYTF.

The rearrangement uses TRBV5-1 and TRBJ2-7; D perhaps matches TRBD1 (6 bases). Trimming shortened V by 0 bases and J by 12 bases, and 16 bases separated the two germline ends. Germline V gives CDR1 SGHRS, CDR2 YFSETQ. CDR3 length: 13 amino acids. CDR3 DNA: TGCGCCAGCAGCTTGGCCGGGACACAAAAACCGTACTTC. As protein: CASSLAGTQKPYF. The full variable domain, rest sourced from reference TRBV5-1 and TRBJ2-7, is KAGVTQTPRYLIKTRGQQVTLSCSPISGHRSVSWYQQTPGQGLQFLFEYFSETQRNKGNFPGRFSGRQFSNSRSEMNVSTLELGDSALYLCASSLAGTQKPYFGPGTRLTVT.

The V gene is TRBV5-1, the J gene TRBJ1-2; 7 bases align to TRBD1. V dropped 2 bases and J dropped 4; count of bases not matched to a gene: 8. CDR1 SGHRS and CDR2 YFSETQ come from the germline V gene. The CDR3 has 15 residues. The CDR3, as DNA: TGCGCCAGCAGCTTCCGACAGGGAATAAGCTATGGCTACACCTTC. Residues: CASSFRQGISYGYTF.

The chain links TRBV5-1 to TRBJ2-7, with 8 bases fitting TRBD2. Germline loops: CDR1 SGHRS, CDR2 YFSETQ. CDR3 length: 14 amino acids. V dropped 3 bases and J dropped 4; count of bases not matched to a gene: 6. Here the CDR3 reads CASSSAGGRYEQYF. CDR3 nucleotide sequence: TGCGCCAGCAGCTCGGCGGGCGGGAGGTACGAGCAGTACTTC.

The chain has TRBV10-3 and TRBJ1-4; 7 bases match TRBD1. CDR1 is ENHRY, CDR2 SYGVKD, per germline. V shed 6 bases, J shed 8 bases, and the junction held 9 bases outside the gene matches. CDR3 length: 14 residues. The CDR3 here is CAISPGTEAEKLFF. The CDR3 bases are TGTGCCATCAGCCCCGGGACAGAAGCCGAAAAACTGTTTTTT.

The chain is built from TRBV19 and TRBJ2-2; tentatively, D is TRBD2 (6 bases). Trimming stripped 4 bases from V and 3 bases from J, with 15 bases between. The V gene's germline CDR1 is LNHDA and CDR2 SQIVND (reference sequence). The CDR3 is 16 residues long. In DNA, the CDR3 is TGTGCCAGTAGTACCGGACGGGGGTCCGACACCGGGGAGCTGTTTTTT. Its translation: CASSTGRGSDTGELFF.

The V gene is TRBV7-2, the J gene TRBJ1-1; possible D gene TRBD1, 6 bases. The CDR3 length is 14 residues. Germline CDR1 and CDR2: SGHTA and FQGNSA. With 5 bases removed from V and 4 bases from J, the gap between germline ends came to 14 bases. CDR3 sequence reads: CASSVQGWGTEAFF. The CDR3 DNA sequence: TGTGCCAGCAGCGTACAGGGTTGGGGCACTGAAGCTTTCTTT.